This record covers a single T cell receptor (beta chain). The data derive from a study of blood T cell repertoires in COVID-19. Whole-study context: PBMCs, B-cell-depleted T cells, or T cells were the source of the cDNA or gDNA that made up the material.

Libraries were prepared by immunoSEQ multiplex PCR; TCRdb keeps only in-frame clonotypes and omits some of them. The profile shows roughly 50,000 clones, around 85% of them singletons. Sequencing used peripheral blood. This sequence originates from a man aged 60-69 years with acute or convalescent COVID-19.

The CDR3 here is CSVGGEYTEAFF. The CDR3 nucleotides are TGCAGCGTTGGCGGGGAGTACACTGAAGCTTTCTTT. The genes are TRBV29-1 and TRBJ1-1; D is ambiguous. V shed 4 bases and J shed 3 bases, with 9 bases lying between them. The V gene's germline CDR1 is SQVTM and CDR2 ANQGSEA. This CDR3 region has 12 residues.